Detailed here is one T cell receptor beta chain. TCRdb's copy holds only in-frame clones and misses some; the assay was immunoSEQ multiplex PCR. The sample carries a few hundred thousand clones, nearly 90% recorded once. This sample stems from a study of blood T cell repertoires in COVID-19. In the study overall: PBMCs, B-cell-depleted T cells, or T cells were the source of the cDNA or gDNA that made up the material.

Symptom resolution, clearance, or two negative PCRs marked donors in Cohort 3 as recovered. The germline CDR1 and CDR2 sequences are SGDLS and YYNGEE. V lost 4 bases and J lost 0, with 19 bases in between. The CDR3 length is 17 residues. The material sequenced was PBMCs or T cells enriched from blood (not recorded which). The chain joins TRBV9 to TRBJ1-2, with TRBD1 as a possible D gene (5 bases). The source of this sequence is a woman aged 25-40 years who had recovered from COVID-19. The CDR3 region has the DNA TGTGCCAGCAGCCTAAGCCCTGGGGCCGTTTCTAACTATGGCTACACCTTC. Translated: CASSLSPGAVSNYGYTF. The full variable domain, in which reference TRBV9 and TRBJ1-2 provide the parts outside the CDR3, is DSGVTQTPKHLITATGQRVTLRCSPRSGDLSVYWYQQSLDQGLQFLIQYYNGEERAKGNILERFSAQQFPDLHSELNLSSLELGDSALYFCASSLSPGAVSNYGYTFGSGTRLTVV.